This T cell receptor (beta chain) originates from a study of neurological immune-mediated disorders. The study's findings and limits: According to phylogenetic grouping, one related-CDR3 cluster, a possible signature, contained the repertoires of 18 of 34 multiple sclerosis patients. Among expanded clones, no CDR3 amino acid sequences were shared across subjects, a pattern suggesting private repertoires in all groups.

The cDNA was generated through 5'RACE incorporating 10-nucleotide random UMIs. From the 5' RACE reads, TCRdb called clonotypes with MiXCR, one entry per CDR3 protein. The table shows 50,000 to 70,000 distinct CDR3 sequences, with less than 2.5% occurring only once. Ten or more counts support this clonotype. No antigen is known for it. A total of 2 million PBMCs stored at -80 degrees C provided the unsorted libraries. Trimming took 6 bases from V and 3 from J, leaving 20 bases between them. Germline CDR1 and CDR2: DFQATT and SNEGSKA (reference sequence). The CDR3 consists of 15 residues. This TCR derives from a man aged 45-65 years with multiple sclerosis. The sequenced material came from PBMCs. The rearrangement joins TRBV20-1 to TRBJ1-1; D is perhaps TRBD1 (6 bases). The CDR3 reads CSAPTAGRGDTEAFF. The CDR3, as DNA: TGCAGTGCCCCGACGGCAGGGAGGGGGGACACTGAAGCTTTCTTT.